The 25 T cell receptor beta chains listed next were all sequenced from one sample in a study of T cell responses to AZD1222 COVID-19 vaccine. The table came from immunoSEQ multiplex PCR; TCRdb's copy has only in-frame clones and leaves some out. The sample records 100,000 or so clones, 86% being singletons. The specimen comprised peripheral blood, sampled 28 days after the second AZD1222 dose. The receptors shown here come from an adult who received the AZD1222 COVID-19 vaccine.

This chain uses TRBV28 with TRBJ1-4; no reliable D call. The V gene's germline CDR1 is MDHEN and CDR2 SYDVKM. The CDR3 covers 14 residues. Trimming removed 6 bases from V and 0 bases from J, with 8 bases in between. The CDR3 DNA follows: TGTGCCAGCAGGCTGAGGGCAACTAATGAAAAACTGTTTTTT. Protein product: CASRLRATNEKLFF.

This chain links TRBV3-1 (or the pseudogene TRBV3-2) with TRBJ2-3; a possible D gene is TRBD1 (5 bases). The CDR3 has 16 amino acids. Germline V CDR1 and CDR2: LGHDT, YNNKEL (reference sequence). Trimming left V 1 base short and J 0 bases short, with 11 bases between. CDR3 DNA: TGTGCCAGCAGCCAAGGGGGCGGTCCTAGCACAGATACGCAGTATTTT. Protein product: CASSQGGGPSTDTQYF.

This chain joins TRBV12-3 or TRBV12-4 and TRBJ2-2; no reliable D call. CDR3 length equals 13 residues. V gave up 5 bases and J gave up 4 bases, with 8 bases separating them. CDR3 nucleotides: TGTGCCAGCAGTAAGTTGATCACCGGGGAGCTGTTTTTT. Amino acids: CASSKLITGELFF.

J is TRBJ1-2 and V is TRBV6-5; TRBD1 might be the D (5 bases). V dropped 6 bases and J dropped 6 bases, with 11 bases sitting between them. Germline V gene lookup returns CDR1 MNHEY and CDR2 SVGAGI. The CDR3 has 12 residues. The CDR3 sequence: CASRPLGHGYTF. CDR3 DNA: TGTGCCAGCAGACCGTTGGGACATGGCTACACCTTC.

A single count supports this clone. CDR3 DNA: TGCAGCGTTGTCGCAGGGGGAGAGACCCAGTACTTC. It encodes CSVVAGGETQYF. V and J are TRBV29-1 and TRBJ2-5; TRBD1 matches 7 bases. The length of the CDR3 is 12 residues. Looked up from germline, CDR1 is SQVTM and CDR2 is ANQGSEA. J lost 4 bases, V lost 4 bases, and 3 bases had no gene match.

This chain uses TRBV7-9 with TRBJ1-1; no firm D call. The germline CDR1 and CDR2 sequences are SEHNR and FQNEAQ (reference sequence). The CDR3 contains 13 residues. V lost 4 bases and J lost 6, with 12 bases in between. The CDR3 region has the DNA TGTGCCAGCAGCTCGAGAGACGGGGCTGAAGCTTTCTTT. Translating it yields CASSSRDGAEAFF.

This chain links TRBV19 with TRBJ1-2; tentative D call: TRBD1 (5 bases). The CDR3 consists of 14 residues. Trimming took 10 bases from V and 8 from J, leaving 23 bases between them. Germline assignment: CDR1 LNHDA and CDR2 SQIVND (reference sequence). CDR3 in amino acids: CATAPWGPQAGYTF. The DNA of the CDR3 is TGTGCCACTGCCCCTTGGGGCCCCCAGGCGGGCTACACCTTC.

As to this clone: One end of the junction does not line up with germline, which may come from a read error. V is TRBV25-1 and J is TRBJ1-2; tentative D call: TRBD1 (5 bases). The CDR3 has 12 residues. Germline CDR1 is MGHDK and CDR2 is SYGVNS. The CDR3 DNA sequence: TGTGCCAGCAGTGCCGGACATTATGGCCACACCTTC. This codes for CASSAGHYGHTF.

The V gene is TRBV3-1 (or the pseudogene TRBV3-2), the J gene TRBJ1-6, with D hard to call. Germline V gives CDR1 LGHDT, CDR2 YNNKEL (reference sequence). Trimming took off 1 base at V and 8 bases at J, with 3 bases between the two ends. CDR3 length equals 12 residues. The CDR3 DNA reads TGTGCCAGCAGCCAAGTGGATTCACCCCTCCACTTT. This translates into CASSQVDSPLHF.

The chain recombines TRBV5-5 with TRBJ2-6, with no clear D. Looked up from germline, CDR1 is SGHKS and CDR2 is YYEKEE (reference sequence). This CDR3 is built from 15 residues. V lost 4 bases, J lost 2 bases, and 10 bases lay in between. CDR3 residues: CASSPTTTGANVLTF. Written as DNA, the CDR3 is TGTGCCAGCAGCCCCACGACCACTGGGGCCAACGTCCTGACTTTC.

In DNA form, the CDR3 reads TGCGCCAGCAGTGAGTCGGGAGGCGTCGAGGAGCAGTTCTTC. Protein: CASSESGGVEEQFF. The genes are TRBV10-1 and TRBJ2-1, with D perhaps TRBD2 (6 bases). V was cut by 0 bases and J by 10 bases, with 13 bases left in between. CDR3 size: 14 residues. Germline values: CDR1 WNHNN, CDR2 SYGVQD (reference sequence).

The gene calls are TRBV6-6 and TRBJ2-7, with TRBD1 matching 8 bases. This CDR3 contains 14 residues. Germline V gene sequence: CDR1 MNHNY, CDR2 SVGAGI (reference sequence). V was pared by 9 bases and J by 4 bases, with 11 bases of the junction left unmatched. CDR3 DNA sequence: TGTGCCAGTGCACCGGGGACAGGAGGGTACGAGCAGTACTTC. Its translation is CASAPGTGGYEQYF.

The rearrangement uses TRBV6-5 and TRBJ1-2; D might be TRBD1 (5 bases). V lost 6 bases, J lost 6 bases, and 11 bases lay in between. CDR1 MNHEY and CDR2 SVGAGI come from the germline V gene. The CDR3 runs 12 residues. CDR3 protein: CASSSGGDGYTF. CDR3 coding DNA: TGTGCCAGCAGCTCTGGGGGGGATGGCTACACCTTC.

This sequence joins TRBV5-1 and TRBJ2-1; D unresolved. Trimming shortened V by 0 bases and J by 8 bases, and 6 bases separated the two germline ends. The CDR3 has 12 amino acids. CDR1 SGHRS and CDR2 YFSETQ come from the germline V gene. For the CDR3, the DNA is TGCGCCAGCAGCTTGGATCAATATGAGCAGTTCTTC. It yields the protein CASSLDQYEQFF. Filled out from reference TRBV5-1 and TRBJ2-1, the complete variable domain reads KAGVTQTPRYLIKTRGQQVTLSCSPISGHRSVSWYQQTPGQGLQFLFEYFSETQRNKGNFPGRFSGRQFSNSRSEMNVSTLELGDSALYLCASSLDQYEQFFGPGTRLTVL.

The chain employs TRBV19 and TRBJ2-3; D gene unclear. Germline CDR1 and CDR2: LNHDA and SQIVND (reference sequence). This CDR3 is built from 13 residues. V was shortened by 3 bases and J by 8 bases, with 12 bases between the two germline ends. The DNA for the CDR3 is TGTGCCAGTAGTATCGGCTGGTCGGGTACGCAGTATTTT. It specifies CASSIGWSGTQYF.

This chain uses TRBV9 with TRBJ1-1, with D maybe TRBD1 (5 bases). The CDR3 contains 14 residues. Trimming took off 0 bases at V and 6 bases at J, with 12 bases between the two ends. Per the germline V gene, CDR1 is SGDLS and CDR2 is YYNGEE. CDR3 DNA sequence: TGTGCCAGCAGCGTAGTGAGCCGGGGGGCTGAAGCTTTCTTT. Amino acids: CASSVVSRGAEAFF.

CDR3 bases: TGTGCCAGCAGCCCCAGGACACTAAGTCAAGAGACCCAGTACTTC. It is translated as CASSPRTLSQETQYF. J is TRBJ2-5 and V is TRBV5-5; possible D gene TRBD1, 5 bases. CDR1 and CDR2 from the germline V gene are SGHKS and YYEKEE (reference sequence). The CDR3 loop spans 15 amino acids. V was clipped by 4 bases and J by 2 bases, with 15 bases between them.

This chain connects TRBV19 to TRBJ1-5, with D unresolved. The CDR3 covers 15 residues. CDR1 and CDR2 (germline): LNHDA, SQIVND (reference sequence). The ends were cut back, 3 bases at V and 2 bases at J, with 11 bases in the middle. CDR3 nucleotide sequence: TGTGCCAGTAGTATCGAAGGGCATGGCAATCAGCCCCAGCATTTT. Protein product: CASSIEGHGNQPQHF.

V usage is TRBV5-1 and J usage is TRBJ1-2, with D possibly being TRBD1 (5 bases). V was shortened by 0 bases and J by 4 bases, with 13 bases between the two germline ends. Germline CDR1 reads SGHRS; CDR2 reads YFSETQ. The CDR3 runs to 15 residues. The DNA of the CDR3 is TGCGCCAGCAGCTTGGGGGAGACAGCGATCTATGGCTACACCTTC. Translation gives CASSLGETAIYGYTF.

The J gene is TRBJ2-3, the V gene TRBV7-9; possibly TRBD2 for D (6 bases). Germline values: CDR1 SEHNR, CDR2 FQNEAQ (reference sequence). The CDR3 has 15 residues. With 5 bases removed from V and 5 bases from J, the gap between germline ends came to 17 bases. The CDR3 region is CASSPSWLAQDTQYF. The CDR3 DNA follows: TGTGCCAGCAGCCCTAGCTGGCTAGCGCAAGATACGCAGTATTTT.

The gene calls are TRBV7-2 and TRBJ1-2; tentative D call: TRBD1 (5 bases). Deletions cut 5 bases from V and 4 bases from J, with 14 bases between. This CDR3 has 14 amino acids. Germline-derived CDR1 and CDR2 are SGHTA and FQGNSA. CDR3 amino acids: CASSIDGGSYGYTF. CDR3 in DNA: TGTGCCAGCAGCATAGACGGGGGGAGCTATGGCTACACCTTC.

A single count supports this clone. The chain is built from TRBV5-6 and TRBJ1-4, with 7 positions matching TRBD1. Per germline, CDR1 SGHDT and CDR2 YYEEEE. This CDR3 is built from 16 residues. With 7 bases clipped from V and 5 bases from J, the junction kept 14 bases outside the gene matches. The CDR3: CASLDRVGGGNEKLFF. The CDR3, as DNA: TGTGCCAGCCTCGACAGGGTAGGCGGTGGGAATGAAAAACTGTTTTTT.

This clone has only one observation. The V gene is TRBV4-2, the J gene TRBJ1-2; 9 bases map to TRBD1. The CDR3 sequence is 16 residues long. CDR1 and CDR2 (germline): LGHNA, YNFKEQ. V shed 3 bases, J shed 0 bases, and the junction held 5 bases outside the gene matches. DNA of the CDR3: TGTGCCAGCAGCCAGACCGGGACAGGGTCTAACTATGGCTACACCTTC. The encoded protein is CASSQTGTGSNYGYTF.

This clone was seen a handful of times. The rearrangement joins TRBV6-5 to TRBJ2-2; D gene unclear. The V gene lost 5 bases and the J gene lost 0 bases, with 10 bases spanning the gap. CDR3 length: 15 amino acids. Germline V gene sequence: CDR1 MNHEY, CDR2 SVGAGI. CDR3 residues: CASSPWSSNTGELFF. The DNA of the CDR3 is TGTGCCAGCAGTCCCTGGAGTTCGAACACCGGGGAGCTGTTTTTT.

The V and J genes are TRBV4-2 and TRBJ1-1; weak D call: TRBD1 (6 bases). Per the germline V gene, CDR1 is LGHNA and CDR2 is YNFKEQ. V lost 0 bases to trimming and J lost 5 bases, with 10 bases between them. The CDR3 sequence is 14 residues long. CDR3 DNA: TGTGCCAGCAGCCAAGAGGGGGCGGGGACTGAAGCTTTCTTT. It specifies CASSQEGAGTEAFF.